Listed below are T cell receptor beta chains from one sample, sequenced in a study of tumor and adjacent non-tumor tissue in lung cancer. TCRdb independently ran MiXCR on the multiplex PCR reads; one entry per CDR3 protein. The repertoire has around 86,000 distinct CDR3 sequences, over 60% of them found once; the top ten carry approximately 9.5%. The sample was lung tumor tissue. The receptors shown here come from a woman aged 40 to 50 with non-small cell lung cancer. The CDR3 runs from the conserved cysteine through the conserved F or W. D genes are given only for firm matches. Clone sizes are given selectively: once, few, many, or a class where the clone is expanded.

.,.,TRBJ2-1,TRBV28,CASRAEGEQLF,TGTGCCAGCAGGGCCGAGGGTGAGCAACTCTTC
.,.,TRBJ1-1,TRBV5-4,CASSLDLYGARLF,TGTGCCAGCAGCCTGGACCTGTATGGGGCACGTCTCTTT
.,.,TRBJ2-3,TRBV15,CATSRVRMGGTDAQYF,TGTGCCACCAGCAGAGTCCGCATGGGTGGTACAGATGCGCAGTATTTT
.,TRBD2,TRBJ2-2,TRBV11-2,CASSLGLAATGELLF,TGTGCCAGCAGCTTAGGGCTAGCGGCAACCGGGGAGTTGCTTTTT
many,.,TRBJ1-2,TRBV13,CASSFGSNYGYTF,TGTGCCAGCAGCTTCGGCAGCAACTATGGCTACACCTTC
.,TRBD1,TRBJ2-4,TRBV6-5,CASTPGQLAENIQYF,TGTGCCAGCACTCCGGGACAGCTAGCCGAAAACATTCAGTACTTC
once,.,TRBJ2-7,TRBV5-5,CASRPATVTGSSYDQYF,TGTGCCAGCCGCCCCGCAACCGTAACAGGGAGCTCCTACGATCAGTACTTC
.,.,TRBJ1-1,TRBV11-2,CGSTRTPSTEAFF,TGTGGCAGCACCCGGACACCTAGCACTGAAGCTTTCTTT
many,.,TRBJ2-5,TRBV6-5,CASSYSAQLQETQYF,TGTGCCAGCAGTTACTCCGCGCAGCTTCAAGAGACCCAGTACTTC
once,.,TRBJ2-7,TRBV28,CVTGDSYDQYF,TGTGTCACTGGCGACTCTTACGATCAGTACTTC
once,.,TRBJ2-7,TRBV12-2,CASRPPGEDQAYEQYF,TGTGCAAGTCGCCCTCCCGGCGAAGACCAGGCCTACGAGCAGTACTTC
.,.,TRBJ1-2,TRBV28,CASRPVANYGFTF,TGTGCCAGCAGGCCTGTGGCTAACTATGGCTTCACCTTC
.,TRBD2,TRBJ2-3,TRBV11-2,CASSPLVGGDTHYF,TGTGCCAGCAGCCCTCTAGTGGGGGGGGATACGCACTATTTT
.,TRBD1,TRBJ1-1,TRBV5-5,CASSLLLRDSGTEAFF,TGTGCTAGCAGCTTGCTCCTCAGGGACAGCGGCACTGAAGCTTTCTTT
.,.,TRBJ2-7,TRBV11-2,CASGPHFRVQSHTYEQYF,TGTGCCAGCGGCCCCCACTTTCGGGTCCAGTCCCATACCTACGAGCAGTATTTC
.,.,TRBJ2-2,TRBV4-1,CASRGSGTRELLF,TGCGCCAGCAGGGGATCGGGCACCAGGGAGCTGCTTTTT
.,.,TRBJ2-2,TRBV11-3,CANSSRESGELLF,TGTGCCAACAGCTCACGGGAGTCCGGGGAGCTGTTATTT
many,TRBD2,TRBJ2-1,TRBV29-1,CSVEIRREDEQFF,TGCAGCGTTGAAATTAGGCGGGAGGATGAGCAGTTCTTC
.,.,TRBJ2-6,TRBV29-1,CSVESGSSGANVLTF,TGCAGCGTTGAATCGGGAAGCTCTGGGGCCAACGTCCTGACTTTC
few,TRBD1,TRBJ1-1,TRBV19,CASSSLQGRIAEAFF,TGTGCCAGTAGTTCCCTACAGGGGAGGATTGCTGAAGCTTTCTTT
.,.,TRBJ2-1,TRBV6-2/TRBV6-3,CVSSYSETNEQFF,TGTGTCAGCAGTTACAGTGAGACCAATGAGCAGTTCTTC
few,.,TRBJ2-4,TRBV19,CASSIVGGRRGDIQYF,TGTGCTAGTAGTATCGTGGGAGGCCGTCGAGGAGACATTCAGTACTTC
.,TRBD2,TRBJ2-1,TRBV20-1,CSARGFASGQSSYIDQFF,TGCAGTGCTAGAGGTTTTGCTAGCGGGCAAAGCTCCTACATTGACCAGTTCTTC
.,.,TRBJ1-2,TRBV4-1,CASSQDDSYSYTF,TGCGCCAGCAGTCAAGATGACAGCTATAGCTACACCTTC
few,.,TRBJ2-7,TRBV20-1,CSASGGASRLQYEQYF,TGCAGTGCTAGCGGTGGAGCCAGCAGACTCCAGTACGAGCAGTACTTC
few,.,TRBJ2-6,TRBV11-3,CASSIVRTLWANVLTF,TGTGCCAGCAGTATAGTCCGCACCTTGTGGGCCAACGTCCTGACTTTC
many,TRBD2,TRBJ2-2,TRBV6-2/TRBV6-3,CASRLAGYNTGELFF,TGTGCCAGCAGGCTAGCGGGATATAACACCGGGGAGCTGTTTTTT
.,.,TRBJ2-3,TRBV29-1,CSVAGNSNQLQYF,TGCAGCGTTGCGGGAAATAGCAATCAGCTCCAGTATTTT
.,.,TRBJ2-1,TRBV6-2/TRBV6-3,CASSAIGDYNEQFF,TGTGCCAGCAGTGCTATCGGGGACTACAATGAGCAGTTCTTC
once,TRBD2,TRBJ2-5,TRBV12-3/TRBV12-4,CATLSPGSTSGQYQETQYF,TGTGCCACCCTATCCCCCGGTTCGACTAGCGGGCAGTACCAAGAGACCCAGTATTTC
.,.,TRBJ2-3,TRBV4-1,CASSSTTGTQYF,TGCGCCAGCAGCAGCACTACAGGTACGCAGTATTTT
many,.,TRBJ2-7,TRBV30,CAWSHTGRGAWEQYF,TGTGCCTGGAGTCATACGGGTCGGGGGGCGTGGGAGCAGTACTTC
once,TRBD1,TRBJ1-1,TRBV2,CASSQPGQQAFF,TGTGCCAGCAGCCAGCCGGGACAGCAAGCTTTCTTT
.,.,TRBJ1-5,TRBV4-1,CASSQDDVLLNVDTQHF,TGCGCCAGCAGCCAAGATGACGTCCTATTGAACGTAGATACGCAGCATTTT
once,.,TRBJ2-1,TRBV4-2,CASSQVPGSEQFF,TGTGCCAGCAGCCAAGTCCCGGGCAGTGAGCAGTTCTTC
many,TRBD1,TRBJ1-5,TRBV6-6,CASNLNRGMAQHF,TGTGCCAGCAATCTAAACAGGGGAATGGCCCAGCATTTT
.,TRBD2,TRBJ2-5,TRBV11-2,CASSPLAGDFQGTHYF,TGTGCCAGCAGCCCATTAGCGGGGGATTTCCAAGGGACCCATTACTTC
.,.,TRBJ2-2,TRBV5-1,CASSFGQPNIGELFF,TGCGCCAGCAGCTTTGGACAACCGAACATCGGGGAGCTGTTTTTT
.,.,TRBJ2-3,TRBV5-5,CASSSSDLEADTQYF,TGTGCCAGCAGCTCGAGTGATCTAGAGGCAGATACGCAGTATTTT
once,TRBD2,TRBJ2-1,TRBV11-2,CASSSRILASGGLREQFF,TGCGCCAGCAGCTCGCGCATCTTAGCTAGCGGGGGACTAAGGGAGCAGTTCTTC
.,TRBD2,TRBJ2-1,TRBV5-1,CASSLAPGLGANKQFF,TGCGCCAGCAGCTTAGCTCCGGGACTAGGAGCAAATAAGCAGTTCTTC
few,.,TRBJ1-2,TRBV4-1,CASSQVRGDHVYTF,TGTGCCAGCAGCCAAGTGCGAGGTGACCACGTCTACACCTTC
.,TRBD2,TRBJ2-1,TRBV6-1,CTSSNLWAGAFGEQFF,TGTACCAGCAGTAACCTCTGGGCGGGAGCTTTCGGTGAGCAGTTCTTC
many,TRBD1,TRBJ1-2,TRBV28,CASSLRDRALYGYTF,TGTGCCAGCAGCCTCCGGGACAGGGCACTCTATGGCTACACCTTC
once,.,TRBJ2-7,TRBV29-1,CTVGSRNHEQYF,TGTACCGTTGGAAGTAGGAACCACGAGCAGTACTTC
.,.,TRBJ2-4,TRBV11-2,CVSGLSGQLAKNIQYF,TGTGTCAGCGGTTTATCCGGACAGCTAGCCAAAAACATTCAGTACTTC
.,.,TRBJ2-7,TRBV6-5,CASNYTLGPQGGEQYF,TGTGCCAGCAATTACACTCTCGGTCCGCAGGGCGGCGAGCAGTATTTC
.,TRBD2,TRBJ2-3,TRBV7-6,CASGVKAQGLAGVDTQYF,TGTGCCAGCGGGGTGAAAGCCCAGGGACTAGCGGGCGTCGATACGCAGTATTTT
.,TRBD2,TRBJ2-1,TRBV24-1,CAASEDSGLGEQLF,TGTGCCGCCAGTGAAGATAGCGGGCTGGGTGAGCAGTTATTC
.,.,TRBJ2-5,TRBV28,CASCDRLAGAETQHF,TGTGCCAGCTGCGATAGGCTGGCAGGGGCGGAGACCCAGCACTTC
many,.,TRBJ1-3,TRBV28,CASSRRSSGNTIYF,TGTGCCAGCAGCAGACGAAGCTCTGGAAACACCATATATTTT